These 14 T cell receptor beta chains were all obtained from the same sample, sequenced in a study of blood T cells in healthy people across ages. Together with a sample-barcoded 5' primer, a J-beta primer mix was included in a second PCR lasting about 7 to 11 cycles. TCRdb independently ran MiXCR on the 5' RACE reads; one entry per CDR3 protein. The sample gives about 1.5 million distinct CDR3 sequences, about 42% of which show up once; 4% is in the top ten. Specimen: blood. The receptor set was obtained from a woman between 18 and 29 years old in good health.

In this sample, this clonotype turned up a few times. V gene TRBV6-5 combines with J gene TRBJ2-1, with 8 bases matching TRBD1. The CDR3 length is 13 residues. V lost 4 bases, J lost 7 bases, and 3 bases stayed unmatched. Germline CDR1 and CDR2: MNHEY and SVGAGI. The CDR3 loop is CASSFRGHNEQFF. CDR3 coding DNA: TGTGCCAGCAGTTTCAGGGGGCATAATGAGCAGTTCTTC.

The rearrangement joins TRBV2 to TRBJ2-7; no reliable D call. The CDR3 is 15 amino acids. Germline assignment: CDR1 SNHLY and CDR2 FYNNEI. The V and J ends lost 6 bases and 10 bases respectively, with 25 bases between them. The CDR3 here is CASRLDPGVFLAQYF. CDR3 DNA sequence: TGTGCCAGCAGGCTAGACCCCGGCGTCTTCTTAGCCCAGTACTTC. The full variable domain, its missing parts supplied by reference TRBV2 and TRBJ2-7, is EPEVTQTPSHQVTQMGQEVILRCVPISNHLYFYWYRQILGQKVEFLVSFYNNEISEKSEIFDDQFSVERPDGSNFTLKIRSTKLEDSAMYFCASRLDPGVFLAQYFGPGTRLTVT.

This clonotype was counted a few times. The chain is built from TRBV6-2 or TRBV6-3 and TRBJ2-7; D remains ambiguous. The CDR3 runs 12 residues. V gave up 7 bases and J gave up 3 bases, with 10 bases separating them. Germline CDR1 is MNHEY and CDR2 is SVGEGT. CDR3 sequence: CASMDPDYEQYF. In DNA, the CDR3 is TGTGCCAGCATGGACCCAGACTACGAGCAGTACTTC.

This clonotype has only a few counts. The chain recombines TRBV12-3 or TRBV12-4 with TRBJ2-5; 14 positions match TRBD2. The CDR3 totals 14 residues. J was trimmed by 11 bases and V by 7 bases; bases with no gene match: 9. Written as DNA, the CDR3 is TGTGCCAGCACATCCGGGACTAGCGGGAGTAAGCAGTACTTC. Its translation: CASTSGTSGSKQYF.

This clonotype was recorded a few times. V usage is TRBV18 and J usage is TRBJ2-6; D remains ambiguous. Germline CDR1 reads KGHSH; CDR2 reads LQKENI. The CDR3 is made up of 16 amino acids. With 7 bases removed from V and 0 bases from J, the gap between germline ends came to 13 bases. CDR3 nucleotides: TGTGCCAGCTTCAGTAACGCTCGCTCTGGGGCCAACGTCCTGACTTTC. Protein sequence: CASFSNARSGANVLTF.

This clonotype was counted ten times or more. The rearrangement links TRBV7-9 to TRBJ2-3; 7 positions match TRBD2. In germline, CDR1 is SEHNR, CDR2 FQNEAQ (reference sequence). V lost 3 bases, J lost 3 bases, and 3 bases stayed unmatched. This CDR3 has 14 amino acids. CDR3 region: CASSFSGTTDTQYF. The CDR3 bases are TGTGCCAGCAGCTTCAGCGGGACGACAGATACGCAGTATTTT.

The CDR3 is CSARNPLAGGETQYF. The CDR3 nucleotides read TGCAGTGCTAGGAATCCGCTAGCGGGGGGAGAGACCCAGTACTTC. V gene TRBV20-1 combines with J gene TRBJ2-5; 11 nucleotides align to TRBD2. With V trimmed by 3 bases and J by 4 bases, 7 bases remained unmatched. CDR3 length equals 15 residues. Germline V gene sequence: CDR1 DFQATT, CDR2 SNEGSKA (reference sequence).

The genes are TRBV4-3 and TRBJ2-1; 9 bases are a match to TRBD2. J lost 4 bases, V lost 4 bases, and 5 bases had no gene match. Germline CDR1 reads LGHNA; CDR2 reads YSLEER. The CDR3 length is 15 residues. The CDR3 bases are TGCGCCAGCAGCCGTGAGCGGGGGGTTTACAATGAGCAGTTCTTC. The encoded protein is CASSRERGVYNEQFF.

V gene TRBV4-1 combines with J gene TRBJ1-2; no clear D. The CDR3 is 14 amino acids. Deletions cut 0 bases from V and 2 bases from J, with 7 bases between. In germline, CDR1 is MGHRA, CDR2 YSYEKL. CDR3 in DNA: TGCGCCAGCAGCCAAGAGGTGTCGAACTATGGCTACACCTTC. Translation: CASSQEVSNYGYTF.

This chain joins TRBV4-3 and TRBJ2-1; D is perhaps TRBD2 (5 bases). Germline V lookup: CDR1 LGHNA, CDR2 YSLEER. The CDR3 runs 14 residues. Trimming took off 0 bases at V and 13 bases at J, with 16 bases between the two ends. In DNA form, the CDR3 reads TGCGCCAGCAGCCAAGATCTAGCAAAAGAGACCCAGTTCTTC. Protein: CASSQDLAKETQFF.

V is TRBV27 and J is TRBJ2-4, with D possibly called TRBD1 or TRBD2 (5 bases each). The germline V and J ends were trimmed by 2 bases and 1 base, with 9 bases remaining between them. Germline CDR1 and CDR2: MNHEY and SMNVEV (reference sequence). The length of the CDR3 is 15 residues. CDR3 sequence: CASSLEGYAKNIQYF. The CDR3 DNA reads as TGTGCCAGCAGTTTAGAGGGGTATGCCAAAAACATTCAGTACTTC.

The rearrangement links TRBV14 to TRBJ1-2; D ambiguous. The germline V gene has CDR1 SGHDN and CDR2 FVKESK. The CDR3 length is 16 residues. Deletions cut 0 bases from V and 13 bases from J, with 24 bases between. The chain's CDR3 is CASSQDLGIAGYRGTF. The CDR3 region has the DNA TGTGCCAGCAGCCAAGATTTGGGGATTGCGGGGTATCGTGGCACCTTC.

This clonotype was found a few times. V usage is TRBV20-1 and J usage is TRBJ2-7; D not resolved. The CDR3 has 13 residues. Germline CDR1 reads DFQATT; CDR2 reads SNEGSKA (reference sequence). The V and J ends lost 0 bases and 2 bases respectively, with 8 bases between them. CDR3 in DNA: TGCAGTGCTAGAGATCTCGGTACCTACGAGCAGTACTTC. Amino acid sequence: CSARDLGTYEQYF.

The chain recombines TRBV2 with TRBJ2-3; possibly TRBD2 for D (5 bases). This CDR3 comprises 16 residues. Trimming removed 4 bases at V and 3 bases at J, with 17 bases between. Per germline, CDR1 SNHLY and CDR2 FYNNEI. The CDR3 DNA sequence: TGTGCCAGCAGTGCAAAGAGCGGATCAAGGACAGATACGCAGTATTTT. It codes for CASSAKSGSRTDTQYF.